The T cell receptor beta chain under discussion was sequenced for a study of T cell responses to AZD1222 COVID-19 vaccine. Germline V gene data show CDR1 as MNHEY and CDR2 as SVGAGI. This CDR3 spans 15 amino acids. V was clipped by 6 bases and J by 1 base, with 14 bases between them. Remarks on this clone: What it binds is unknown.

Sequenced by immunoSEQ multiplex PCR; TCRdb stores in-frame clones only, minus some. The sample includes roughly 180,000 clones, approximately 92% of them seen just once. Notes on the study in general: The study sampled repertoires only after the peak T cell response. Recipients of AZD1222 seropositive at baseline numbered only 6 or 7. The donor cohort was predominantly white British with a female majority, and clonal diversity may have been underestimated.

The chain carries TRBV6-5 and TRBJ2-3; D remains unclear. This sequence originates from an adult who received the MenACWY meningococcal vaccine as a control. This sample comprised peripheral blood, obtained 28 days after the second dose of the MenACWY control vaccine. CDR3 DNA: TGTGCCAGCAGACGGCTCCCAGCAGGCACAGATACGCAGTATTTT. The encoded protein is CASRRLPAGTDTQYF.